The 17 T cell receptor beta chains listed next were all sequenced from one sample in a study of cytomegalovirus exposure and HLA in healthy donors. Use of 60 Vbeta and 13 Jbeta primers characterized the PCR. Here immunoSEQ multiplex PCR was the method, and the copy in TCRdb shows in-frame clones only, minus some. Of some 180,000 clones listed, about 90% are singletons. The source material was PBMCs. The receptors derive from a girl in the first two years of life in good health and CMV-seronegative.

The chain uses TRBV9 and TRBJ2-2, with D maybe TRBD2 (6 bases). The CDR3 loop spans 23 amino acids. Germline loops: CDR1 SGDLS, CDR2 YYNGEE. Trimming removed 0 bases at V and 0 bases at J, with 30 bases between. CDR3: CASSVVPRDVWATQKANTGELFF. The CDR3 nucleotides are TGTGCCAGCAGCGTAGTTCCGCGGGACGTGTGGGCCACACAGAAGGCGAACACCGGGGAGCTGTTTTTT.

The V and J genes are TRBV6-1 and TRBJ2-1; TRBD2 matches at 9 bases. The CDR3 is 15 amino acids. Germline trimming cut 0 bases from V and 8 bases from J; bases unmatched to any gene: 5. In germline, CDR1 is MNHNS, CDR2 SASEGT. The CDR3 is CASSEAGLALDEQFF. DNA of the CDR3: TGTGCCAGCAGTGAAGCGGGACTAGCACTGGATGAGCAGTTCTTC.

CDR3 bases: TGTGCCACCAGCAGAGGTGGTGGGACTAGCGAGAGCTTGTTTCCGGAGACCCAGTACTTC. Its protein is CATSRGGGTSESLFPETQYF. The rearrangement links TRBV15 to TRBJ2-5; 10 positions agree with TRBD2. V shed 1 base, J shed 5 bases, and the junction held 19 bases outside the gene matches. The germline gives CDR1 LNHNV, CDR2 YYDKDF (reference sequence). The CDR3 is 20 amino acids.

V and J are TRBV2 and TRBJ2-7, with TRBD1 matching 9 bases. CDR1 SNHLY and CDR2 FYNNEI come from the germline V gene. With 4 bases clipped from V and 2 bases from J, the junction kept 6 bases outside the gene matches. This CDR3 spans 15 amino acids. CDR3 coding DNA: TGTGCCAGCAGTGTAATAGGGACAGGGACCTACGAGCAGTACTTC. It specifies CASSVIGTGTYEQYF.

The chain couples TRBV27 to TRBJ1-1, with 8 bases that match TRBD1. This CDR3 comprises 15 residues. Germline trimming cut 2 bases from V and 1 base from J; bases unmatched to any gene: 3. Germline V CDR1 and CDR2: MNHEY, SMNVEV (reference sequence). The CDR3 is CASSLVGTGNTEAFF. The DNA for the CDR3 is TGTGCCAGCAGTTTAGTCGGGACAGGGAACACTGAAGCTTTCTTT.

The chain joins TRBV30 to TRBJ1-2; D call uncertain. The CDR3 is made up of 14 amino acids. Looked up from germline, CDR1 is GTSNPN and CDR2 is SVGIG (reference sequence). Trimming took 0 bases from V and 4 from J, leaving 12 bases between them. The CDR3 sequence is CAWSVLGEGYGYTF. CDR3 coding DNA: TGTGCCTGGAGTGTACTCGGGGAGGGCTATGGCTACACCTTC.

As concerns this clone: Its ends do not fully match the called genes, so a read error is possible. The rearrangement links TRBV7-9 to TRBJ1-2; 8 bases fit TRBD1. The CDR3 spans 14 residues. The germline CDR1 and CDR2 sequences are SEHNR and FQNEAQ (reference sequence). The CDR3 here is CSSSLNPGGGGYTF. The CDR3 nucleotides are TGTTCCAGCAGCTTAAACCCAGGGGGCGGTGGCTACACCTTC.

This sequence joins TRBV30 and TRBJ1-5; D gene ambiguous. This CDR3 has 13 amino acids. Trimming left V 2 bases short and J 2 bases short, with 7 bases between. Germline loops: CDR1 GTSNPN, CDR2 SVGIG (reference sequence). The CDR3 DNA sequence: TGTGCCTGGAGTATCCAGGGCAATCAGCCCCAGCATTTT. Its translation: CAWSIQGNQPQHF.

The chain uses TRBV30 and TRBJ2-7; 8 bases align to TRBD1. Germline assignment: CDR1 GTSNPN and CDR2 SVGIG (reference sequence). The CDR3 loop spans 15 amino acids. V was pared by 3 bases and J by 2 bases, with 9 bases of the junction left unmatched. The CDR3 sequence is CAWSRQGPGAYEQYF. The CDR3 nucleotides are TGTGCCTGGAGCCGACAGGGGCCAGGGGCCTACGAGCAGTACTTC.

CDR3 in DNA: TGTGCCAGCATCAGGGCGACTGAAGCTTTCTTT. This codes for CASIRATEAFF. This chain connects TRBV19 to TRBJ1-1; D is possibly TRBD1 (5 bases). Looked up from germline, CDR1 is LNHDA and CDR2 is SQIVND (reference sequence). Trimming pared 9 bases from V and 5 bases from J, leaving 10 bases between. CDR3 size: 11 residues.

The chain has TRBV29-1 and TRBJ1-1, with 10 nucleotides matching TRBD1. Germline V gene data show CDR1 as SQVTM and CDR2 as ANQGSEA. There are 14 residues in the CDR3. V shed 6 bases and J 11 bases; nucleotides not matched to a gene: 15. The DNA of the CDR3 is TGCAGCGTCGGGGGGACAGGGGATCCTGGGAAGGCTTTCTTT. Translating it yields CSVGGTGDPGKAFF.

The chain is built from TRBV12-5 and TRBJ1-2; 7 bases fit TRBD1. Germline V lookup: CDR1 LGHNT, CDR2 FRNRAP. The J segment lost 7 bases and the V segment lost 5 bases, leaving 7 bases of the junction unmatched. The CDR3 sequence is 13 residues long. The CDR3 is CASGKDRKAGYTF. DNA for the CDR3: TGTGCTAGTGGTAAGGACAGGAAGGCTGGCTACACCTTC.

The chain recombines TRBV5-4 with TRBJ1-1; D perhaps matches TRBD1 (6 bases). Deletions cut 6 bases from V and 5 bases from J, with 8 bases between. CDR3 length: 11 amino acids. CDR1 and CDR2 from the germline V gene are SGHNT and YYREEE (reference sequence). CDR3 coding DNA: TGTGCCAGCATGCAGGGGACTGAAGCTTTCTTT. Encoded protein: CASMQGTEAFF.

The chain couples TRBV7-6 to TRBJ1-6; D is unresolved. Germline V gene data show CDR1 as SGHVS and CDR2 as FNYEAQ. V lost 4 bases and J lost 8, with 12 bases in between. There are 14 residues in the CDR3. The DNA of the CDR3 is TGTGCCAGCAGCTCCAGCGCGAGGGATTCACCCCTCCACTTT. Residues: CASSSSARDSPLHF.

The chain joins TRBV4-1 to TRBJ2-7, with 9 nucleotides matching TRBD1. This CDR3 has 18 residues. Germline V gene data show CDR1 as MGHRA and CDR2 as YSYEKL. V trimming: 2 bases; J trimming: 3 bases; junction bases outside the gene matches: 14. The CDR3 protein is CASSQRDNLQGAGYEQYF. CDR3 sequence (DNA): TGCGCCAGCAGCCAACGAGACAACCTACAGGGGGCGGGCTACGAGCAGTACTTC.

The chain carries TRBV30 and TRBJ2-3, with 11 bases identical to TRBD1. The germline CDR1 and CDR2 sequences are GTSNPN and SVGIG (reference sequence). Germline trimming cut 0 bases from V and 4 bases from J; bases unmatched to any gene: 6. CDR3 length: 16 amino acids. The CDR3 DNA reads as TGTGCCTGGAGTGTAGGGGCGGGACAGGGGGCAGATACGCAGTATTTT. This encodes CAWSVGAGQGADTQYF.

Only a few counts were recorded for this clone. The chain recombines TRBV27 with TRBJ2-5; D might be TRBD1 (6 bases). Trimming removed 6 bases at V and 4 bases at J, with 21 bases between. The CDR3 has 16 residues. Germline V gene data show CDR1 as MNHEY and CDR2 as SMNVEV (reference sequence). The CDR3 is CASRRRTDVYLETQYF. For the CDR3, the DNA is TGTGCCAGCAGACGTAGGACAGACGTCTACCTAGAGACCCAGTACTTC.